These T cell receptor beta chains were read from a single sample in a study of cytomegalovirus exposure and HLA in healthy donors. Produced via immunoSEQ multiplex PCR; TCRdb's table is partial and in-frame only. The sample yields more than 100,000 clones, 78% seen once. Specimen: PBMCs. These receptors all come from a woman under 40 in good health and CMV-seropositive. The CDR3 runs from the conserved cysteine through the conserved F or W.

j_call	v_call	cdr3_aa
TRBJ1-2	TRBV6-5	CASSPTGGRYTF
TRBJ1-2	TRBV28	CALWQGYGYTF
TRBJ2-7	TRBV6-1	CASSESSTSGYEQYF
TRBJ1-5	TRBV4-1	CASSQEGSGNQPQHF
TRBJ1-2	TRBV18	CASSPSGLDYTF
TRBJ1-6	TRBV18	CASSADRNSPLHF
TRBJ2-2	TRBV7-6	CASSLPGQGLSGELFF
-	TRBV5-1	CASSSGTGSYEQYF
TRBJ1-6	TRBV7-3	CASSSPGTPLHF
TRBJ2-7	TRBV29-1	CSVIGAAGESYEQYF
TRBJ1-1	TRBV6-5	CASGGRGTEAFF
TRBJ1-1	TRBV18	CASSPLSEMNTEAFF
TRBJ2-3	TRBV7-6	CASRGTLSTDTQYF
TRBJ2-7	TRBV18	CASSSSGQSYEQYF
TRBJ1-6	TRBV6-5	CASSYSEQGFSPLHF
TRBJ1-2	TRBV2	CASSPDSASYGYTF
TRBJ2-7	TRBV4-1	CASSHSARTGVYEQYF
TRBJ2-2	TRBV5-3	CARSLYRDAIGELFF
TRBJ1-6	TRBV7-2	CASSLGGRYSPLHF
TRBJ1-2	TRBV4-1	CASSQDSQGNYGYTF
TRBJ1-3	TRBV7-2	CASSTTGGNTIYF
TRBJ1-1	TRBV29-1	CSGQTGAATFF
TRBJ2-5	TRBV2	CASSGQGVGEQYF
TRBJ2-7	TRBV2	CASSVVRLYEQYF
TRBJ1-2	TRBV7-9	CASSSGNPQLLNYGYTF
TRBJ2-7	TRBV7-2	CASSLGAGASYEQYF
TRBJ2-1	TRBV19	CASSTSGVAYNEQFF